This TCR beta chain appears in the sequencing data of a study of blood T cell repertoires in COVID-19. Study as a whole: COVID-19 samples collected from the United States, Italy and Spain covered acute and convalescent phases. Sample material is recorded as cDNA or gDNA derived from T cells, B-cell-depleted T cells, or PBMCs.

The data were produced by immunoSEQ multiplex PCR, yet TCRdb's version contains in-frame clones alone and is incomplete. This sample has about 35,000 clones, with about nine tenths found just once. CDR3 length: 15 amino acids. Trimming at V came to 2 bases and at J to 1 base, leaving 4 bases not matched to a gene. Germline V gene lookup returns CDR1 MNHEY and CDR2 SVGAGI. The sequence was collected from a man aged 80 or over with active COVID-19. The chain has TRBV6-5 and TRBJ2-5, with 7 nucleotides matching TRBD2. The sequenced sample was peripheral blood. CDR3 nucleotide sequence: TGTGCCAGCAGTTACGGGGGGGGACGCCAAGAGACCCAGTACTTC. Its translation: CASSYGGGRQETQYF.